A single sample gave rise to the 25 T cell receptor beta chains below, sequenced in a study of T cell responses to AZD1222 COVID-19 vaccine. Clones were read by immunoSEQ multiplex PCR, and TCRdb kept only the in-frame ones, dropping some. Of about 96,000 clones listed, about nine tenths were seen once; the top ten hold around 1.6%. The sample in question was peripheral blood, obtained on day 0 of AZD1222 vaccination. The receptors were sampled from an adult in good health.

The chain recombines TRBV19 with TRBJ1-3, with D maybe TRBD1 (6 bases). The length of the CDR3 is 16 residues. The germline V gene encodes CDR1 LNHDA and CDR2 SQIVND (reference sequence). V gave up 9 bases and J gave up 2 bases, with 20 bases separating them. CDR3 residues: CASRDMAKGAGNTIYF. DNA for the CDR3: TGTGCCAGCCGGGACATGGCCAAAGGAGCTGGAAACACCATATATTTT.

This clone is a singleton in its sample. The chain links TRBV9 to TRBJ1-3; D gene uncertain. The CDR3 loop spans 13 amino acids. V was shortened by 4 bases and J by 8 bases, with 13 bases between the two germline ends. From germline, CDR1 is SGDLS and CDR2 YYNGEE. The CDR3 region is CASSPRAGDTIYF. The CDR3 DNA reads TGTGCCAGCAGCCCACGAGCGGGAGACACCATATATTTT. Full variable domain (outside the CDR3, taken from reference TRBV9 and TRBJ1-3): DSGVTQTPKHLITATGQRVTLRCSPRSGDLSVYWYQQSLDQGLQFLIQYYNGEERAKGNILERFSAQQFPDLHSELNLSSLELGDSALYFCASSPRAGDTIYFGEGSWLTVV.

The chain uses TRBV10-3 and TRBJ2-1; D is perhaps TRBD1 or TRBD2 (5 bases each). This CDR3 is 14 amino acids long. The germline V gene has CDR1 ENHRY and CDR2 SYGVKD. The ends were cut back, 3 bases at V and 9 bases at J, with 15 bases in the middle. Here the CDR3 reads CAISDLTGTSEQFF. The CDR3 DNA follows: TGTGCCATCAGTGACCTAACCGGGACGTCTGAGCAGTTCTTC.

V usage is TRBV12-3 or TRBV12-4 and J usage is TRBJ1-1; D is ambiguous. This CDR3 comprises 13 residues. V was clipped by 0 bases and J by 1 base, with 3 bases between them. The CDR3 DNA reads as TGTGCCAGCAGTTTAGCCAGGAACACTGAAGCTTTCTTT. Protein: CASSLARNTEAFF.

This clone is a singleton in its sample. The rearrangement uses TRBV30 and TRBJ1-5; D is uncertain. Germline values: CDR1 GTSNPN, CDR2 SVGIG (reference sequence). The length of the CDR3 is 13 residues. V was clipped by 4 bases and J by 7 bases, with 14 bases between them. The CDR3 loop is CAWNAGESQPQHF. The CDR3 coding sequence is TGTGCCTGGAACGCGGGAGAGAGCCAGCCCCAGCATTTT.

V is TRBV12-2 and J is TRBJ2-6; the table's D gene call, TRBD1, was not cross checked with the DNA. TRBV12-2 is classified as a pseudogene. The CDR3 is 22 amino acids. CDR3 coding DNA: TGTGCAAGTCGCTTACCGTGCCCCACTACAGGGGGCGTCATTTCTGGGGCCAACGTCCTGACTTTC. Translation gives CASRLPCPTTGGVISGANVLTF.

This clone appeared a few times. The gene calls are TRBV27 and TRBJ2-1; 7 bases are a match to TRBD1. The CDR3 sequence is 15 residues long. Germline-derived CDR1 and CDR2 are MNHEY and SMNVEV (reference sequence). The J segment lost 6 bases and the V segment lost 5 bases, leaving 10 bases of the junction unmatched. The CDR3 here is CASSGHRGSTNEQFF. The CDR3 DNA is TGTGCCAGCAGTGGCCACAGGGGTTCGACCAATGAGCAGTTCTTC.

The rearrangement uses TRBV29-1 and TRBJ2-3; D possibly corresponds to TRBD1 (6 bases). Germline CDR1 SQVTM, CDR2 ANQGSEA. The length of the CDR3 is 15 residues. The V end was cut by 1 base, the J end by 3 bases, with 14 bases between. The DNA of the CDR3 is TGCAGCGTTGAAGCCAGGGGAAGAGGGACAGATACGCAGTATTTT. Protein product: CSVEARGRGTDTQYF.

The chain couples TRBV12-5 to TRBJ2-1, with D possibly called TRBD1 or TRBD2 (5 bases each). Germline loops: CDR1 LGHNT, CDR2 FRNRAP. V was pared by 3 bases and J by 0 bases, with 21 bases between. CDR3 length equals 19 residues. CDR3 sequence: CASGFFLGDSDSSYNEQFF. In DNA form, the CDR3 reads TGTGCTAGTGGTTTCTTTTTGGGGGATTCAGATAGCTCCTACAATGAGCAGTTCTTC.

The J gene is TRBJ2-7, the V gene TRBV6-5; D not certain. Trimming stripped 8 bases from V and 7 bases from J, with 12 bases between. The CDR3 runs 11 residues. Germline V gene data show CDR1 as MNHEY and CDR2 as SVGAGI. This CDR3 reads CASGPGREQYF. Here the CDR3 DNA reads TGTGCCAGCGGCCCGGGTCGGGAGCAGTACTTC.

V is TRBV6-4 and J is TRBJ2-3; 12 bases agree with TRBD1. CDR3 length: 15 residues. CDR1 MRHNA and CDR2 SNTAGT come from the germline V gene. Trimming cost V 8 bases and J 5 bases; bases outside gene matches: 8. CDR3 coding DNA: TGTGCCAGCGGGAGCGGGACAGGGGGCCTAGATACGCAGTATTTT. Translated, it gives CASGSGTGGLDTQYF.

The chain links TRBV5-4 to TRBJ1-6; possibly TRBD1 for D (5 bases). The V gene lost 4 bases and the J gene lost 0 bases, with 11 bases spanning the gap. CDR1 is SGHNT and CDR2 is YYREEE in the germline V gene (reference sequence). CDR3 length: 16 residues. CDR3 bases: TGTGCCAGCAGCACCGGACACAGCTCCTATAATTCACCCCTCCACTTT. Translation gives CASSTGHSSYNSPLHF.

This chain uses TRBV4-3 with TRBJ2-7; 8 bases map to TRBD1. CDR3 length: 15 residues. Germline V lookup: CDR1 LGHNA, CDR2 YSLEER. V lost 4 bases to trimming and J lost 5 bases; unmatched junction nucleotides: 10. CDR3: CASSRLTGALNEQYF. The CDR3 DNA is TGCGCCAGCAGCCGCCTGACAGGGGCCCTGAACGAGCAGTACTTC.

The genes are TRBV5-1 and TRBJ2-7; D might be TRBD1 (6 bases). V shed 5 bases and J shed 2 bases, with 20 bases lying between them. CDR3 length: 16 residues. CDR1 SGHRS and CDR2 YFSETQ come from the germline V gene. The DNA for the CDR3 is TGCGCCAGCAGGTTGATATACCGGGACATTACCTACGAGCAGTACTTC. Translating gives CASRLIYRDITYEQYF.

This clone was picked up one time. The rearrangement uses TRBV2 and TRBJ2-2, with unresolved D. This CDR3 comprises 13 residues. Trimming took 1 base from V and 6 from J, leaving 6 bases between them. CDR1 SNHLY and CDR2 FYNNEI come from the germline V gene. This CDR3 reads CASSEGQSGELFF. CDR3 nucleotide sequence: TGTGCCAGCAGTGAAGGGCAGTCCGGGGAGCTGTTTTTT.

The rearrangement joins TRBV3-1 (or the pseudogene TRBV3-2) to TRBJ2-7; TRBD1 matches at 10 bases. V lost 2 bases and J lost 3; bases outside the gene matches: 7. The CDR3 covers 16 residues. CDR1 is LGHDT, CDR2 YNNKEL, per germline (reference sequence). CDR3 region: CASSQPGQGGLYEQYF. The DNA of the CDR3 is TGTGCCAGCAGCCAACCCGGACAGGGGGGGCTCTACGAGCAGTACTTC.

The chain links TRBV4-3 to TRBJ2-1, with TRBD2 identical over 8 bases. This CDR3 region has 16 residues. Germline V gives CDR1 LGHNA, CDR2 YSLEER. The V and J ends lost 0 bases and 4 bases, in that order; junction bases with no gene match: 5. CDR3 residues: CASSQDRSGGYNEQFF. CDR3 nucleotides: TGCGCCAGCAGCCAAGATCGAAGCGGGGGATACAATGAGCAGTTCTTC.

V gene TRBV5-4 combines with J gene TRBJ2-5, with D hard to call. Looked up from germline, CDR1 is SGHNT and CDR2 is YYREEE (reference sequence). Trimming took 3 bases from V and 5 from J, leaving 14 bases between them. CDR3 length: 14 amino acids. This CDR3 is CASSSYTAGETQYF. In DNA form, the CDR3 reads TGTGCCAGCAGCTCTTACACAGCCGGGGAGACCCAGTACTTC.

In DNA, the CDR3 is TGTGCCAGCAGGACGGGGACGGAATACAGCTACACCTTC. Translating gives CASRTGTEYSYTF. The chain is built from TRBV28 and TRBJ1-2, with a tentative D call TRBD1 (5 bases). Germline V gene sequence: CDR1 MDHEN, CDR2 SYDVKM. Trimming removed 6 bases from V and 9 bases from J, with 17 bases in between. CDR3 length: 13 residues.

This clone was picked up one time. This chain links TRBV18 with TRBJ2-3; D is possibly TRBD1 (6 bases). V lost 5 bases and J 6 bases, leaving 9 bases between the germline ends. The CDR3 is 12 amino acids. Germline loops: CDR1 KGHSH, CDR2 LQKENI. CDR3 sequence: CASSDQGDTQYF. As DNA, the CDR3 is TGTGCCAGCTCAGACCAGGGGGATACGCAGTATTTT.

The chain carries TRBV5-4 and TRBJ1-2, with a tentative D call TRBD1 (6 bases). V lost 4 bases, J lost 0 bases, and 28 bases lay in between. The CDR3 covers 20 residues. The V gene's germline CDR1 is SGHNT and CDR2 YYREEE (reference sequence). The DNA of the CDR3 is TGTGCCAGCAGCCCCGGGACACCCTACACCTTACTCCTTTCTAACTATGGCTACACCTTC. This sequence encodes CASSPGTPYTLLLSNYGYTF.

The chain couples TRBV7-9 to TRBJ1-2, with 11 nucleotides matching TRBD1. CDR1 SEHNR and CDR2 FQNEAQ come from the germline V gene (reference sequence). This CDR3 is built from 14 residues. V dropped 4 bases and J dropped 6; count of bases not matched to a gene: 4. The CDR3, as DNA: TGTGCCAGCAGCTGGGACAGGGGGATCCATGGCTACACCTTC. Residues: CASSWDRGIHGYTF. Using reference TRBV7-9 and TRBJ1-2 for the parts outside the CDR3, the full variable domain is DTGVSQNPRHKITKRGQNVTFRCDPISEHNRLYWYRQTLGQGPEFLTYFQNEAQLEKSRLLSDRFSAERPKGSFSTLEIQRTEQGDSAMYLCASSWDRGIHGYTFGSGTRLTVV.

The V and J genes are TRBV9 and TRBJ2-7; tentatively, D is TRBD2 (5 bases). CDR1 SGDLS and CDR2 YYNGEE come from the germline V gene. This CDR3 contains 14 residues. V was clipped by 3 bases and J by 9 bases, with 19 bases between them. In nucleotides, the CDR3 is TGTGCCAGCAGCGAGCCCGGTGGAGGAAGGCGGCAGTACTTC. Its translation is CASSEPGGGRRQYF.

V gene TRBV5-8 combines with J gene TRBJ2-7, with a possible D match to TRBD2 (5 bases). Germline CDR1 reads SGHTS; CDR2 reads YDEGEE. There are 17 residues in the CDR3. V lost 0 bases and J 5 bases, leaving 21 bases between the germline ends. Written as DNA, the CDR3 is TGTGCCAGCAGCTTGGCCAGCGGCCGCGACTATGCTAACGAGCAGTACTTC. It translates to CASSLASGRDYANEQYF.

The chain combines TRBV7-2 with TRBJ2-7; 7 bases line up with TRBD2. Germline V CDR1 and CDR2: SGHTA, FQGNSA. This CDR3 spans 15 amino acids. V trimming: 1 base; J trimming: 0 bases; junction bases outside the gene matches: 3. As DNA, the CDR3 is TGTGCCAGCAGCTTAGGGGGGGGAGGCTCCTACGAGCAGTACTTC. The encoded protein is CASSLGGGGSYEQYF.